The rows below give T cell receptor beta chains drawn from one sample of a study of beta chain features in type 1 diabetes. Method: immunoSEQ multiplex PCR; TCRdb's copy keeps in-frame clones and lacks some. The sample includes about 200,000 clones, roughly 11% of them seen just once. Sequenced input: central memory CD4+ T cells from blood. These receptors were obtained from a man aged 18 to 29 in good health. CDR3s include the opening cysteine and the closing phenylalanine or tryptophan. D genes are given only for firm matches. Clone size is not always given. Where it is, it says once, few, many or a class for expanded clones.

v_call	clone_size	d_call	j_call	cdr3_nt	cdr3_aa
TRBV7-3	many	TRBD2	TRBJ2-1	TGTGCCAGCAGCTTAATCGGGACTACGAATGAGCAGTTCTTC	CASSLIGTTNEQFF
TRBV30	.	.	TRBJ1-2	TGTGCCTCGACCAGTAAGACAGGAGCTAACTATGGCTACACCTTC	CASTSKTGANYGYTF
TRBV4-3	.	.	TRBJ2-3	TGCGCCAGCAGCCAAGAGGGGACCGGGTACGGTACGCAGTATTTT	CASSQEGTGYGTQYF
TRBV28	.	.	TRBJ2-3	TGTGCCAGCACCCGGAGGGGGGTAGGCCCAAGCACAGATACGCAGTATTTT	CASTRRGVGPSTDTQYF
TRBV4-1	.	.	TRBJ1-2	TGCGCCAGCAGCCAAGATAAGTCAGTTAACTATGGCTACACCTTC	CASSQDKSVNYGYTF
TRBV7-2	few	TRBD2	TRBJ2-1	TGTGCCAGCAGCTTAGGACTAGCGGGACCGGATGAGCAGTTCTTC	CASSLGLAGPDEQFF
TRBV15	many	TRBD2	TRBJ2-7	TGTGCCACCAGCTATAGCGGGAGGGAATCCGACGAGCAGTACTTC	CATSYSGRESDEQYF
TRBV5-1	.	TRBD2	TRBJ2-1	TGCGCCAGCAGCGCGGGAGTTTACAATGAGCAGTTCTTC	CASSAGVYNEQFF
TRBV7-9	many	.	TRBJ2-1	TGTGCCAGCAGCCCAACAGGAGTAGCGTTCTCCTACAATGAGCAGTTCTTC	CASSPTGVAFSYNEQFF
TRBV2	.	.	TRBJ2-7	TGTGCCAGCAGTGAAAAGGGGGTAGGGTCCTACGAGCAGTACTTC	CASSEKGVGSYEQYF
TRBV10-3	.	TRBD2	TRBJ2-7	TGTGCCATCAAAGGGGTAGCGGGAGGCGAGCAGTACTTC	CAIKGVAGGEQYF
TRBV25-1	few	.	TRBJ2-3	TGTGCCAGCAGTGAAGTATTACGGGGCGCAGATACGCAGTATTTT	CASSEVLRGADTQYF
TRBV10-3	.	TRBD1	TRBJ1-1	TGTGCCATCAGTGAGTCAGGGACAGACAACACTGAAGCTTTCTTT	CAISESGTDNTEAFF
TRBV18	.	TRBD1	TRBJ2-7	TGTGCCAGCTCACCCACCCCAACAGGGGCCGAGCAGTACTTC	CASSPTPTGAEQYF
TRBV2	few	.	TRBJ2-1	TGTGCCAGCACCTGGTCGGACAATGAGCAGTTCTTC	CASTWSDNEQFF
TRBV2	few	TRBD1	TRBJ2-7	TGTGCCAGCGATCTCACAGGGGAGTACGAGCAGTACTTC	CASDLTGEYEQYF
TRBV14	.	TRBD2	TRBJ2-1	TGTGCCAGCAGCCCGAGTCCGGGACTAGCGGGAGGGACCTCCTACAATGAGCAGTTCTTC	CASSPSPGLAGGTSYNEQFF
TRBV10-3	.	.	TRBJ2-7	TGTGCCATCAGCAGGGAGGCCTACGAGCAGTACTTC	CAISREAYEQYF
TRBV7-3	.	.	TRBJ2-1	TGTGCCAGCAGCCCCGGACGGTCAGGTTACAATGAGCAGTTCTTC	CASSPGRSGYNEQFF
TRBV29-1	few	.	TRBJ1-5	TGCAGCGTGTCCGAGGGGGGTGGAGGAAATCAGCCCCAGCATTTT	CSVSEGGGGNQPQHF
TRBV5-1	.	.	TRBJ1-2	TGCGCCAGCAGCCGGACAGAAGCTAACTATGGCTACACCTTC	CASSRTEANYGYTF
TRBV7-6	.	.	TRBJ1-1	TGTGCCAGCAGCTTAGCCGGGAACACTGAAGCTTTCTTT	CASSLAGNTEAFF
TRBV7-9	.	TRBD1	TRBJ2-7	TGTGCCAGCAGCCCCGGACAGGGCGCGAGTTACGAGCAGTACTTC	CASSPGQGASYEQYF
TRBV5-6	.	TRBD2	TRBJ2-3	TGTGCCAGCAGCCCAAAACTAGCGGGGGACAGGGATACGCAGTATTTT	CASSPKLAGDRDTQYF
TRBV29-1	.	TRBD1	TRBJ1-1	TGCAGCGTCGCGGATAGGACAGGGTTGACTGAAGCTTTCTTT	CSVADRTGLTEAFF
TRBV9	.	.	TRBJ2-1	TGTGCCAGCAGCCTCGACTGGAGCTCCTACAATGAGCAGTTCTTC	CASSLDWSSYNEQFF
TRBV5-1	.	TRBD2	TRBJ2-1	TGCGCCAGCAGCTTGTCCGGGACTAGCCTCTACAATGAGCAGTTCTTC	CASSLSGTSLYNEQFF
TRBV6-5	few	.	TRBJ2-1	TGTGCCAGCAGTTACGGTTGGAATGAGCAGTTCTTC	CASSYGWNEQFF
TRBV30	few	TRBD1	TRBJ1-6	TGTGCCTGGAGTGGCAGGGGGCCCTCCGGGGGTTCACCCCTCCACTTT	CAWSGRGPSGGSPLHF
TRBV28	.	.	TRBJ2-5	TGTGCCAGCAGCGTCCGGGACTGGGGGACCCAGTACTTC	CASSVRDWGTQYF
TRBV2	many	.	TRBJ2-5	TGTGCCAGCAGTGAAGCCACCGGAGGGGGTCAAGGGTACTTC	CASSEATGGGQGYF
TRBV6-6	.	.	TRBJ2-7	TGTGCCAGCAATCCACAGGGAACGGGGGAGCAGTACTTC	CASNPQGTGEQYF
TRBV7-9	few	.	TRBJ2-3	TGTGCCAGCAGCTTATTCTCCACAGATACGCAGTATTTT	CASSLFSTDTQYF
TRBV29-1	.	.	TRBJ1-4	TGCAGCGTTGTAGGGCAAACTAATGAAAAACTGTTTTTT	CSVVGQTNEKLFF
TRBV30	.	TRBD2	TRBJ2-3	TGTGCATTTCGACCCACTGGCGGGAGGCGGGCAGATACGCAGTATTTT	CAFRPTGGRRADTQYF
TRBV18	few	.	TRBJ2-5	TGTGCCAGCTCACCAGGGCCAGGACTCCAAGAGACCCAGTACTTC	CASSPGPGLQETQYF
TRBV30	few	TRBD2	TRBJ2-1	TGTGCCTGGGCGGGAGGGTTTAATAATGAGCAGTTCTTC	CAWAGGFNNEQFF
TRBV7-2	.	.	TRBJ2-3	TGTGCCAGCAGCTCTCGGGTGGATTCAGGGCCCTACGGCACAGATACGCAGTATTTT	CASSSRVDSGPYGTDTQYF
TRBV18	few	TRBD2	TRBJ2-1	TGTGCCAGCGTTCCTGGGCGGGAGTATGAGCAGTTCTTC	CASVPGREYEQFF
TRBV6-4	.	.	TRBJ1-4	TGTGCCAGCAGGGCCAAGCTTGAGGATGAAAAACTGTTTTTT	CASRAKLEDEKLFF
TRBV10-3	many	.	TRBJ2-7	TGTGCCATCAGTGAGTGGGGGAACGAGCAGTACTTC	CAISEWGNEQYF
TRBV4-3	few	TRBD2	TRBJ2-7	TGCGCCAGCAGCCAACGACTAGCGGGAGGCGAGCAGTACTTC	CASSQRLAGGEQYF
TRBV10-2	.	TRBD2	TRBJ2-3	TGCGCCAGCAGTGGACGACTAGCGGGAGGGGGAAATACGCAGTATTTT	CASSGRLAGGGNTQYF
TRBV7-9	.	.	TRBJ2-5	TGTGCCAGCAGCTTGGTTTTCTCAGAGACCCAGTACTTC	CASSLVFSETQYF